The 20 T cell receptor beta chains given below trace back to one sample, sequenced in a study of graft-versus-host responses after intestinal transplantation. Produced via immunoSEQ multiplex PCR; TCRdb's table is partial and in-frame only. The sample consists of 130,000 or so clones, just over 90% of them appearing once. Their antigens are not known. The starting material was unstimulated CD4+ T cells sorted from spleen or lymph node cells, obtained before intestinal transplant. The origin of the receptors is a human donor who received an intestinal transplant.

This chain connects TRBV15 to TRBJ2-7; D is unresolved. V lost 0 bases and J lost 2, with 14 bases in between. The CDR3 spans 16 residues. The V gene's germline CDR1 is LNHNV and CDR2 YYDKDF (reference sequence). The chain's CDR3 is CATSRDFALGPYEQYF. As DNA, the CDR3 is TGTGCCACCAGCAGAGATTTCGCCTTAGGGCCCTACGAGCAGTACTTC.

The chain links TRBV5-6 to TRBJ1-1, with D possibly TRBD1 on 5 matching bases. The CDR3 spans 15 residues. With 5 bases removed from V and 4 bases from J, the gap between germline ends came to 18 bases. Germline values: CDR1 SGHDT, CDR2 YYEEEE. CDR3 sequence reads: CASSHGSRRGTEAFF. The DNA for the CDR3 is TGTGCCAGCAGTCACGGGAGCCGAAGGGGCACTGAAGCTTTCTTT.

This rearrangement joins TRBV9 to TRBJ1-2; the D is unclear. This CDR3 contains 14 residues. Germline V lookup: CDR1 SGDLS, CDR2 YYNGEE. V was pared by 2 bases and J by 8 bases, with 16 bases between. The DNA for the CDR3 is TGTGCCAGCAGCGTTACCGCGACGGTTTACGGCTACACCTTC. Residues: CASSVTATVYGYTF.

This chain links TRBV6-1 with TRBJ2-5, with TRBD2 identical over 9 bases. V gave up 2 bases and J gave up 5 bases; unmatched junction bases: 9. The CDR3 loop spans 16 amino acids. CDR1 is MNHNS and CDR2 is SASEGT in the germline V gene. This chain's CDR3 is CASSEILAGMGETQYF. As DNA, the CDR3 is TGTGCCAGCAGTGAAATCCTAGCGGGGATGGGGGAGACCCAGTACTTC.

This chain links TRBV9 with TRBJ2-4; weak D call: TRBD2 (6 bases). CDR3 size: 13 residues. The germline V and J ends were trimmed by 4 bases and 8 bases, with 13 bases remaining between them. Germline-derived CDR1 and CDR2 are SGDLS and YYNGEE. The CDR3 protein is CASSQRGEDIQYF. In nucleotides, the CDR3 is TGTGCCAGCAGCCAACGCGGGGAAGACATTCAGTACTTC.

The chain joins TRBV18 to TRBJ2-7; 8 bases align to TRBD1. With V trimmed by 3 bases and J by 3 bases, 7 bases remained unmatched. The germline CDR1 and CDR2 sequences are KGHSH and LQKENI. The CDR3 extends over 15 amino acids. Written as DNA, the CDR3 is TGTGCCAGCTCACCTTCTCAGGGGGCTAACTACGAGCAGTACTTC. This gives the protein CASSPSQGANYEQYF.

The chain employs TRBV6-5 and TRBJ2-1; 10 nucleotides align to TRBD1. After removal of 0 bases from V and 8 bases from J, the junction contained 7 bases not matched to a gene. Germline loops: CDR1 MNHEY, CDR2 SVGAGI. The CDR3 loop spans 16 amino acids. The DNA of the CDR3 is TGTGCCAGCAGTTACTCGAGCGGGGGACAGGGGTATGAGCAGTTCTTC. It encodes CASSYSSGGQGYEQFF.

The V gene is TRBV7-9, the J gene TRBJ1-3, with D tentatively TRBD1 (6 bases). Germline lookup yields CDR1 SEHNR and CDR2 FQNEAQ (reference sequence). The germline V and J ends were trimmed by 5 bases and 2 bases, with 19 bases remaining between them. The CDR3 covers 17 residues. The CDR3 protein is CASSADRSWATGNTIYF. CDR3 in DNA: TGTGCCAGCAGCGCTGACAGGTCCTGGGCAACTGGAAACACCATATATTTT.

The CDR3 nucleotides read TGTGCCAGCAGTGAAAGAAGGGGTTACACCTCCTACAATGAGCAGTTCTTC. Its protein product is CASSERRGYTSYNEQFF. The V and J genes are TRBV6-1 and TRBJ2-1; TRBD1 is a possible D gene (5 bases). The length of the CDR3 is 17 residues. The V gene lost 2 bases and the J gene lost 0 bases, with 14 bases spanning the gap. CDR1 is MNHNS and CDR2 is SASEGT in the germline V gene.

The V and J genes are TRBV2 and TRBJ2-3, with 10 bases that match TRBD2. Germline CDR1 reads SNHLY; CDR2 reads FYNNEI. Losses at the gene ends were 3 bases for V and 5 bases for J; bases not matched to a gene: 5. This CDR3 is 15 amino acids long. The CDR3: CASSEIAGGGDTQYF. The DNA for the CDR3 is TGTGCCAGCAGTGAGATAGCGGGGGGCGGAGATACGCAGTATTTT.

V and J are TRBV5-5 and TRBJ2-6; D might be TRBD1 (5 bases). Germline lookup yields CDR1 SGHKS and CDR2 YYEKEE (reference sequence). V was shortened by 4 bases and J by 0 bases, with 5 bases between the two germline ends. This CDR3 contains 14 residues. The CDR3, as DNA: TGTGCCAGCAGCGACAGCTCTGGGGCCAACGTCCTGACTTTC. Residues: CASSDSSGANVLTF.

The V gene is TRBV6-1, the J gene TRBJ2-4, with 8 bases fitting TRBD1. The V gene end was trimmed by 10 bases and the J gene end by 4 bases; junction bases not matched to a gene: 12. The germline gives CDR1 MNHNS, CDR2 SASEGT. The CDR3 extends over 15 amino acids. CDR3 amino acids: CATDKAGTGKNIQYF. CDR3 sequence (DNA): TGTGCCACAGACAAGGCCGGGACAGGTAAAAACATTCAGTACTTC.

The chain links TRBV6-1 to TRBJ1-1; D remains unclear. This CDR3 contains 14 residues. V lost 4 bases to trimming and J lost 4 bases, with 13 bases between them. Germline CDR1 reads MNHNS; CDR2 reads SASEGT. The DNA for the CDR3 is TGTGCCAGCAGTGTCGGACCGGGGAGCACTGAAGCTTTCTTT. Translation: CASSVGPGSTEAFF.

The rearrangement links TRBV5-1 to TRBJ2-5; D gene uncertain. The CDR3 length is 13 residues. Germline V lookup: CDR1 SGHRS, CDR2 YFSETQ. V was pared by 1 base and J by 4 bases, with 8 bases between. The chain's CDR3 is CASSLRYRETQYF. The CDR3 region has the DNA TGCGCCAGCAGCTTGAGGTACAGAGAGACCCAGTACTTC.

This rearrangement joins TRBV25-1 to TRBJ1-1; D perhaps matches TRBD1 (6 bases). The germline V gene encodes CDR1 MGHDK and CDR2 SYGVNS. This CDR3 contains 14 residues. The germline V and J ends were trimmed by 1 base and 7 bases, with 13 bases remaining between them. The CDR3 region has the DNA TGTGCCAGCAGTGAATCGGGGGGCCGGAGTGAAGCTTTCTTT. Its translation: CASSESGGRSEAFF.

This clone showed up just a few times. V is TRBV10-3 and J is TRBJ2-1; 8 bases are shared with TRBD2. The germline gives CDR1 ENHRY, CDR2 SYGVKD. The CDR3 contains 15 residues. V dropped 2 bases and J dropped 3; count of bases not matched to a gene: 3. This CDR3 is CAISEVAGHYNEQFF. The CDR3 DNA reads as TGTGCCATCAGTGAGGTAGCGGGGCACTACAATGAGCAGTTCTTC.

Here the CDR3 DNA reads TGCAGTGCTAGTGGTGTATATGGCTACACCTTC. This encodes CSASGVYGYTF. J is TRBJ1-2 and V is TRBV20-1; no firm D call. V lost 3 bases to trimming and J lost 5 bases, with 7 bases between them. This CDR3 is 11 amino acids long. CDR1 is DFQATT and CDR2 is SNEGSKA in the germline V gene (reference sequence).

The CDR3 DNA is TGTGCCAGCAGCTTTCGTCGGGGGGCGTTGAACTATGGCTACACCTTC. Encoded protein: CASSFRRGALNYGYTF. The V gene is TRBV7-2, the J gene TRBJ1-2, with a possible D match to TRBD1 (6 bases). The CDR3 has 16 amino acids. The germline V gene has CDR1 SGHTA and CDR2 FQGNSA. The V gene lost 3 bases and the J gene lost 2 bases, with 16 bases spanning the gap.

The rearrangement joins TRBV27 to TRBJ1-6; TRBD1 agrees at 7 bases. The ends lost 4 bases at V and 0 bases at J; junction bases unmatched: 9. The V gene's germline CDR1 is MNHEY and CDR2 SMNVEV (reference sequence). This CDR3 is built from 18 residues. DNA for the CDR3: TGTGCCAGCAGTTGCGGACAGGTAGGGTTCTCCTATAATTCACCCCTCCACTTT. Its protein is CASSCGQVGFSYNSPLHF.

The rearrangement joins TRBV19 to TRBJ1-2, with a tentative D call TRBD1 (5 bases). The germline V gene has CDR1 LNHDA and CDR2 SQIVND (reference sequence). This CDR3 spans 14 amino acids. Trimming shortened V by 4 bases and J by 4 bases, and 13 bases separated the two germline ends. Written as DNA, the CDR3 is TGTGCCAGTAGTACCAGGGTCCAGGTCTATGGCTACACCTTC. Its translation is CASSTRVQVYGYTF. Filled out from reference TRBV19 and TRBJ1-2, the complete variable domain reads DGGITQSPKYLFRKEGQNVTLSCEQNLNHDAMYWYRQDPGQGLRLIYYSQIVNDFQKGDIAEGYSVSREKKESFPLTVTSAQKNPTAFYLCASSTRVQVYGYTFGSGTRLTVV.